The 8 T cell receptor beta chains below all came from one sample that was sequenced in a study of cytomegalovirus exposure and HLA in healthy donors. The PCR ran on 60 Vbeta and 13 Jbeta primers. Method: immunoSEQ multiplex PCR; TCRdb's copy keeps in-frame clones and lacks some. This sample carries more than 85,000 clones, approximately 76% of them seen once, and the ten largest clones take roughly 8%. Sequencing was carried out using PBMCs. The source is a woman aged 45-59 years in good health and CMV-seropositive.

In its sample, this clone was seen a few times. V and J are TRBV5-1 and TRBJ2-5; tentatively, D is TRBD2 (5 bases). With 3 bases removed from V and 5 bases from J, the gap between germline ends came to 11 bases. The length of the CDR3 is 13 residues. The germline gives CDR1 SGHRS, CDR2 YFSETQ. The CDR3 coding sequence is TGCGCCAGCAGCTACGGACTTAGGGAGACCCAGTACTTC. Its translation: CASSYGLRETQYF.

There are a few counts of this clone. This rearrangement joins TRBV9 to TRBJ2-1; perhaps TRBD2 as D (5 bases). The CDR3 covers 12 residues. V was cut by 0 bases and J by 11 bases, with 9 bases left in between. In germline, CDR1 is SGDLS, CDR2 YYNGEE. The chain's CDR3 is CASSVDGGQQFF. CDR3 DNA sequence: TGTGCCAGCAGCGTAGATGGAGGCCAGCAGTTCTTC.

This chain uses TRBV5-1 with TRBJ2-7, with 11 bases lining up with TRBD2. In germline, CDR1 is SGHRS, CDR2 YFSETQ. This CDR3 is 15 amino acids long. J lost 4 bases, V lost 4 bases, and 7 bases had no gene match. Written as DNA, the CDR3 is TGCGCCAGCAGCCCGGCCGGACTAGCGGGTTACGAGCAGTACTTC. This sequence encodes CASSPAGLAGYEQYF.

This sequence joins TRBV7-2 and TRBJ1-1, with D tentatively TRBD1 (5 bases). Trimming pared 8 bases from V and 4 bases from J, leaving 17 bases between. The length of the CDR3 is 14 residues. CDR1 and CDR2 (germline): SGHTA, FQGNSA. The CDR3 nucleotides are TGTGCCAGCCTCCTATTTAGACAGAGCACTGAAGCTTTCTTT. It yields the protein CASLLFRQSTEAFF.

The chain couples TRBV7-2 to TRBJ2-3, with TRBD2 matching over 9 bases. V lost 4 bases to trimming and J lost 4 bases; unmatched junction nucleotides: 9. Germline CDR1 reads SGHTA; CDR2 reads FQGNSA. This CDR3 spans 16 amino acids. This CDR3 is CASSSFGSGSADTQYF. The CDR3 coding sequence is TGTGCCAGCAGCTCCTTTGGTAGCGGGAGTGCAGATACGCAGTATTTT.

This chain links TRBV5-1 with TRBJ2-1, with 8 bases matching TRBD2. Unmatched junction bases numbered 6, after V lost 4 bases and J lost 0 bases. CDR1 is SGHRS and CDR2 is YFSETQ in the germline V gene. The CDR3 contains 16 residues. The CDR3 DNA reads as TGCGCCAGCAGCCGAGGGGCGGGAGGCTCCTACAATGAGCAGTTCTTC. Protein product: CASSRGAGGSYNEQFF.

The chain combines TRBV5-1 with TRBJ2-3; a possible D gene is TRBD2 (5 bases). The germline V and J ends were trimmed by 4 bases and 0 bases, with 18 bases remaining between them. The CDR3 contains 17 residues. Germline CDR1 reads SGHRS; CDR2 reads YFSETQ. CDR3 amino acids: CASSPSERPISTDTQYF. The CDR3 nucleotides are TGCGCCAGCAGCCCTTCGGAGCGGCCGATAAGCACAGATACGCAGTATTTT. The full variable domain, its missing parts supplied by reference TRBV5-1 and TRBJ2-3, is KAGVTQTPRYLIKTRGQQVTLSCSPISGHRSVSWYQQTPGQGLQFLFEYFSETQRNKGNFPGRFSGRQFSNSRSEMNVSTLELGDSALYLCASSPSERPISTDTQYFGPGTRLTVL.

This clone was counted once. V is TRBV7-3 and J is TRBJ1-6, with D possibly TRBD1 on 6 matching bases. V was cut by 2 bases and J by 7 bases, with 9 bases left in between. The CDR3 is made up of 14 amino acids. Germline V gives CDR1 SGHTA, CDR2 FQGTGA. As DNA, the CDR3 is TGTGCCAGCAGCTTAGCAGGGGCCAATTCACCCCTCCACTTT. The encoded protein is CASSLAGANSPLHF.